This T cell receptor (beta chain) stems from a study of vaccination effects on CD4 cells after COVID-19. From germline, CDR1 is MNHNY and CDR2 SVGAGI (reference sequence). The ends lost 8 bases at V and 2 bases at J; junction bases unmatched: 6. This CDR3 is 14 amino acids long. Study results and limitations: There was marked clonal contraction among infection- and vaccine-induced clones late after vaccination.

Some clones are missing from TCRdb's copy, which holds only in-frame ones; the method was immunoSEQ multiplex PCR. Altogether about 72,000 clones are present, approximately 82% being singletons, with the ten largest covering 0.95% to 1.5%. Antigen-specific CD4+ T cells expanded by the ViraFEST assay with viral peptide pools were then sequenced. Once cultured for approximately ten days, the cells underwent separation to obtain CD4+ T cells. Every participant took two doses of the BNT162b2 or mRNA-1273 vaccine. Under 2.5 million PBMC were seeded per well and grown in the presence of roughly 10 IU/ml IL-2 and roughly 9.9 ug/ml peptides. On this clone itself: Its antigen is undetermined.

The chain recombines TRBV6-6 with TRBJ2-7, with 10 bases fitting TRBD1. The source was CD4+ T cells from PBMCs cultured with HCoV-229E spike peptides, collected after COVID-19 vaccination. The receptor was isolated from a human donor who received a COVID-19 vaccine. CDR3 coding DNA: TGTGCCAGCGTGCGGGACAGGGGAACCTACGAGCAGTACGTC. Amino acids: CASVRDRGTYEQYV.